This TCR beta chain was captured by sequencing in a study of T-cell memory formation after mild COVID-19. Overall study context: The study found TCR clusters largely donor specific. Study-level findings and limits: Mainly in CM and EM were contracting CD4+ clones; CD8+ were in EMRA. CD4/CD8 balance held among clones contracting day 15 to 85, and later expanders leaned CD4+.

Germline V lookup: CDR1 SGHRS, CDR2 YFSETQ. With 0 bases removed from V and 8 bases from J, the gap between germline ends came to 6 bases. This CDR3 is built from 12 residues. Turning to this clonotype: What it binds is unknown.

Constant-segment primers and 5'RACE yielded cDNA libraries for TCR alpha and TCR beta, each carrying sample barcodes and UMIs. One entry per CDR3 protein results from TCRdb running MiXCR on the 5' RACE reads. The data show about 340,000 distinct CDR3 sequences, with under 25% seen just once and around an eighth held by the top ten. The chain employs TRBV5-1 and TRBJ2-1; D is unclear. Sequencing used PBMCs or a T cell subset sorted from them (not recorded which). The sequence derives from an adult woman who had mild COVID-19 (a few samples of this study predate the infection). Cell type and time point are not known. CDR3 in amino acids: CASSLASHEQFF. The CDR3 DNA is TGCGCCAGCAGCTTGGCCAGCCATGAGCAGTTCTTC.